The 20 T cell receptor beta chains reported below all come from one sample, sequenced in a study of T-cell reconstitution after alpha-beta-depleted transplantation in children. Unique molecular identifiers tagged the TCRbeta library. TCRdb used MiXCR to reprocess the PCR reads, holding one entry per CDR3 protein. Here the sample spans 200,000 to 250,000 distinct CDR3 sequences, more than 20% being singletons. This sample comprised PBMCs, obtained before TCRalphabeta/CD19-depleted stem cell transplant. The receptors shown here come from a girl aged 2 to 10 with Fanconi anemia, due to receive a stem cell transplant.

Ten or more counts support this clonotype. V and J are TRBV5-1 and TRBJ2-3; D is unresolved. CDR3 length equals 14 residues. The germline V gene encodes CDR1 SGHRS and CDR2 YFSETQ. The germline V and J ends were trimmed by 1 base and 0 bases, with 6 bases remaining between them. This chain's CDR3 is CASSLTTSTDTQYF. The CDR3 DNA follows: TGCGCCAGCAGCTTGACAACTAGCACAGATACGCAGTATTTT. Looking up the rest from reference TRBV5-1 and TRBJ2-3 gives the full variable domain: KAGVTQTPRYLIKTRGQQVTLSCSPISGHRSVSWYQQTPGQGLQFLFEYFSETQRNKGNFPGRFSGRQFSNSRSEMNVSTLELGDSALYLCASSLTTSTDTQYFGPGTRLTVL.

The chain recombines TRBV6-2 or TRBV6-3 with TRBJ2-5; D is undetermined. Per the germline V gene, CDR1 is MNHEY and CDR2 is SVGEGT. Trimming cost V 1 base and J 5 bases, with 5 bases left between them. CDR3 size: 12 residues. CDR3 nucleotides: TGTGCCAGCAGTTACTTTGGCGAGACCCAGTACTTC. This sequence encodes CASSYFGETQYF.

This clonotype was recorded at least ten times. This chain connects TRBV29-1 to TRBJ2-3; tentatively, D is TRBD2 (6 bases). The CDR3 consists of 14 residues. The V end was cut by 0 bases, the J end by 5 bases, with 12 bases between. The germline V gene encodes CDR1 SQVTM and CDR2 ANQGSEA. DNA for the CDR3: TGCAGCGTTGAAGACGGGAGTTGGGAAGATACGCAGTATTTT. Translating it yields CSVEDGSWEDTQYF.

This clonotype was counted many times. The rearrangement joins TRBV6-1 to TRBJ2-5, with unresolved D. Trimming took off 5 bases at V and 5 bases at J, with 18 bases between the two ends. Looked up from germline, CDR1 is MNHNS and CDR2 is SASEGT. The CDR3 has 15 amino acids. CDR3 loop: CASSPKFAPLETQYF. As DNA, the CDR3 is TGTGCCAGCAGTCCCAAGTTCGCGCCGCTCGAGACCCAGTACTTC.

This clonotype came up many times. This chain uses TRBV6-2 or TRBV6-3 with TRBJ2-7; D not certain. Germline CDR1 is MNHEY and CDR2 is SVGEGT. The CDR3 length is 12 residues. The V and J ends lost 3 bases and 4 bases respectively, with 7 bases between them. The CDR3 DNA reads as TGTGCCAGCAGTTATCGTGATTACGAGCAGTACTTC. It codes for CASSYRDYEQYF.

V is TRBV5-1 and J is TRBJ2-1; tentative D call: TRBD2 (5 bases). CDR1 is SGHRS, CDR2 YFSETQ, per germline. This CDR3 has 14 amino acids. Between the trimmed V and J ends, which lost 2 bases and 4 bases, there was a span of 10 bases. In DNA form, the CDR3 reads TGCGCCAGCAGCTTCACCCTAGCTTACAATGAGCAGTTCTTC. It is translated as CASSFTLAYNEQFF.

In this sample, this clonotype turned up many times. The gene calls are TRBV20-1 and TRBJ2-7, with 7 bases matching TRBD1. The germline V gene encodes CDR1 DFQATT and CDR2 SNEGSKA (reference sequence). This CDR3 is built from 13 residues. The ends lost 6 bases at V and 0 bases at J; junction bases unmatched: 5. The CDR3 sequence: CSAQTGSSYEQYF. DNA for the CDR3: TGCAGTGCCCAGACAGGGAGCTCCTACGAGCAGTACTTC.

This clonotype was counted at least ten times. This chain links TRBV29-1 with TRBJ1-2; D remains unclear. The CDR3 covers 12 residues. CDR1 is SQVTM and CDR2 is ANQGSEA in the germline V gene. V was pared by 5 bases and J by 2 bases, with 9 bases between. The DNA of the CDR3 is TGCAGCGTTATGACATCGAACTATGGCTACACCTTC. This encodes CSVMTSNYGYTF.

The chain uses TRBV21-1 and TRBJ2-3; the D segment call TRBD1 is taken from the table without a DNA check. TRBV21-1 is a pseudogene. This CDR3 has 17 amino acids. The CDR3 protein is CASSKRSRDRSTDTQYF. For the CDR3, the DNA is TGTGCCAGCAGCAAGAGAAGTAGGGACAGGAGCACAGATACGCAGTATTTT.

This clonotype was counted between two and nine times. The chain has TRBV9 and TRBJ2-2; TRBD2 is a possible D gene (6 bases). CDR3 length: 19 residues. The germline V gene has CDR1 SGDLS and CDR2 YYNGEE. Trimming pared 0 bases from V and 6 bases from J, leaving 24 bases between. The CDR3 DNA reads as TGTGCCAGCAGCGTAGCTCTCCGGGGGAAGGACTATTACTCCGGGGAGCTGTTTTTT. This sequence encodes CASSVALRGKDYYSGELFF.

This clonotype occurred a few times. The V and J genes are TRBV28 and TRBJ1-4; D unresolved. Trimming left V 3 bases short and J 8 bases short, with 13 bases between. Per the germline V gene, CDR1 is MDHEN and CDR2 is SYDVKM. This CDR3 has 14 residues. The CDR3 bases are TGTGCCAGCAGTTTTAACTCTCTGGGCGAAAAACTGTTTTTT. It translates to CASSFNSLGEKLFF.

The table lists this clonotype with many counts. As DNA, the CDR3 is TGCAGTGCTTACTTATCCGGATTTAGCACAGATACGCAGTATTTT. It is translated as CSAYLSGFSTDTQYF. The chain recombines TRBV20-1 with TRBJ2-3, with D hard to call. The CDR3 consists of 15 residues. The V end lost 5 bases, the J end lost 0 bases, and 15 bases lay between the germline ends. Germline CDR1 is DFQATT and CDR2 is SNEGSKA (reference sequence).

In its sample, this clonotype was seen many times. The chain joins TRBV29-1 to TRBJ2-3, with D possibly being TRBD2 (5 bases). The CDR3 has 13 residues. Deletions cut 3 bases from V and 5 bases from J, with 12 bases between. Germline values: CDR1 SQVTM, CDR2 ANQGSEA. In DNA form, the CDR3 reads TGCAGCGTTGACTTTAGACGGGGAGATACGCAGTATTTT. Its protein product is CSVDFRRGDTQYF.

At least ten counts were recorded for this clonotype. This chain joins TRBV14 and TRBJ2-3; either TRBD1 or TRBD2 may fit D (5 bases each). Germline assignment: CDR1 SGHDN and CDR2 FVKESK. The CDR3 has 14 amino acids. V was cut by 7 bases and J by 0 bases, with 11 bases left in between. CDR3 in amino acids: CASNRDGSTDTQYF. The DNA for the CDR3 is TGTGCCAGCAACCGGGACGGAAGCACAGATACGCAGTATTTT.

The CDR3 reads CSVEAETDTQYF. The DNA of the CDR3 is TGCAGCGTTGAAGCCGAGACAGATACGCAGTATTTT. The chain combines TRBV29-1 with TRBJ2-3, with unresolved D. The CDR3 is 12 amino acids. With 1 base removed from V and 3 bases from J, the gap between germline ends came to 5 bases. CDR1 and CDR2 from the germline V gene are SQVTM and ANQGSEA.

J is TRBJ2-7 and V is TRBV27, with 10 positions matching TRBD1. V gave up 5 bases and J gave up 3 bases; unmatched junction bases: 4. Per germline, CDR1 MNHEY and CDR2 SMNVEV (reference sequence). The CDR3 is 14 amino acids. Written as DNA, the CDR3 is TGTGCCAGCAGTGGACAGGGGGTCCTCTACGAGCAGTACTTC. Its translation is CASSGQGVLYEQYF.

This clonotype was recorded at least ten times. This chain uses TRBV6-1 with TRBJ2-3; D might be TRBD2 (6 bases). Trimming left V 7 bases short and J 2 bases short, with 10 bases between. CDR1 and CDR2 (germline): MNHNS, SASEGT. The CDR3 covers 13 residues. CDR3 amino acids: CASMADYTDTQYF. The CDR3 nucleotides read TGTGCCAGCATGGCGGACTACACAGATACGCAGTATTTT.

The chain is built from TRBV29-1 and TRBJ2-2; TRBD1 matches 7 bases. Germline values: CDR1 SQVTM, CDR2 ANQGSEA. Germline trimming cut 6 bases from V and 3 bases from J; bases unmatched to any gene: 10. The CDR3 has 15 amino acids. CDR3 in DNA: TGCAGCGTGCAAACAGGGGCGCCGGACACCGGGGAGCTGTTTTTT. Translating gives CSVQTGAPDTGELFF.

The chain combines TRBV7-2 with TRBJ2-7; 7 nucleotides match TRBD1. The CDR3 extends over 14 amino acids. The V gene end was trimmed by 1 base and the J gene end by 3 bases; junction bases not matched to a gene: 3. Per the germline V gene, CDR1 is SGHTA and CDR2 is FQGNSA. CDR3 sequence: CASSLGGQLYEQYF. The DNA for the CDR3 is TGTGCCAGCAGCTTAGGGGGACAGCTCTACGAGCAGTACTTC.

This clonotype was detected ten times or more. The V call is TRBV10-3, the J call TRBJ1-2; D is possibly TRBD1 (6 bases). CDR1 and CDR2 (germline): ENHRY, SYGVKD. Between the trimmed V and J ends, which lost 0 bases and 7 bases, there was a span of 12 bases. The CDR3 consists of 14 residues. DNA for the CDR3: TGTGCCATCAGTGAGTCGGGGGCATTAGGTGGCTACACCTTC. It specifies CAISESGALGGYTF.